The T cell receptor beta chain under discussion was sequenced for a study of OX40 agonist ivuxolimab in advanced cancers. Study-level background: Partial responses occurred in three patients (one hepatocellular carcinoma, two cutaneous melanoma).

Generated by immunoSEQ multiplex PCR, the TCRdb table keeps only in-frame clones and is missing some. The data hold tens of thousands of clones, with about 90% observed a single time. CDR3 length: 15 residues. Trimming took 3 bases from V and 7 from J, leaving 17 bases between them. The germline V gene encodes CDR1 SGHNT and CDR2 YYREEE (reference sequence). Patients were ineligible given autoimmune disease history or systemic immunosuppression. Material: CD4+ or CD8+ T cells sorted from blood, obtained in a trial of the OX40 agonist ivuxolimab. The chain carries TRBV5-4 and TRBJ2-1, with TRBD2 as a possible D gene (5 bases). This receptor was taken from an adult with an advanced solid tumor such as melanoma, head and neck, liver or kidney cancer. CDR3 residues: CASSSGGSLTNEQFF. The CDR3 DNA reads TGTGCCAGCAGCTCAGGAGGTTCCCTTACGAATGAGCAGTTCTTC.